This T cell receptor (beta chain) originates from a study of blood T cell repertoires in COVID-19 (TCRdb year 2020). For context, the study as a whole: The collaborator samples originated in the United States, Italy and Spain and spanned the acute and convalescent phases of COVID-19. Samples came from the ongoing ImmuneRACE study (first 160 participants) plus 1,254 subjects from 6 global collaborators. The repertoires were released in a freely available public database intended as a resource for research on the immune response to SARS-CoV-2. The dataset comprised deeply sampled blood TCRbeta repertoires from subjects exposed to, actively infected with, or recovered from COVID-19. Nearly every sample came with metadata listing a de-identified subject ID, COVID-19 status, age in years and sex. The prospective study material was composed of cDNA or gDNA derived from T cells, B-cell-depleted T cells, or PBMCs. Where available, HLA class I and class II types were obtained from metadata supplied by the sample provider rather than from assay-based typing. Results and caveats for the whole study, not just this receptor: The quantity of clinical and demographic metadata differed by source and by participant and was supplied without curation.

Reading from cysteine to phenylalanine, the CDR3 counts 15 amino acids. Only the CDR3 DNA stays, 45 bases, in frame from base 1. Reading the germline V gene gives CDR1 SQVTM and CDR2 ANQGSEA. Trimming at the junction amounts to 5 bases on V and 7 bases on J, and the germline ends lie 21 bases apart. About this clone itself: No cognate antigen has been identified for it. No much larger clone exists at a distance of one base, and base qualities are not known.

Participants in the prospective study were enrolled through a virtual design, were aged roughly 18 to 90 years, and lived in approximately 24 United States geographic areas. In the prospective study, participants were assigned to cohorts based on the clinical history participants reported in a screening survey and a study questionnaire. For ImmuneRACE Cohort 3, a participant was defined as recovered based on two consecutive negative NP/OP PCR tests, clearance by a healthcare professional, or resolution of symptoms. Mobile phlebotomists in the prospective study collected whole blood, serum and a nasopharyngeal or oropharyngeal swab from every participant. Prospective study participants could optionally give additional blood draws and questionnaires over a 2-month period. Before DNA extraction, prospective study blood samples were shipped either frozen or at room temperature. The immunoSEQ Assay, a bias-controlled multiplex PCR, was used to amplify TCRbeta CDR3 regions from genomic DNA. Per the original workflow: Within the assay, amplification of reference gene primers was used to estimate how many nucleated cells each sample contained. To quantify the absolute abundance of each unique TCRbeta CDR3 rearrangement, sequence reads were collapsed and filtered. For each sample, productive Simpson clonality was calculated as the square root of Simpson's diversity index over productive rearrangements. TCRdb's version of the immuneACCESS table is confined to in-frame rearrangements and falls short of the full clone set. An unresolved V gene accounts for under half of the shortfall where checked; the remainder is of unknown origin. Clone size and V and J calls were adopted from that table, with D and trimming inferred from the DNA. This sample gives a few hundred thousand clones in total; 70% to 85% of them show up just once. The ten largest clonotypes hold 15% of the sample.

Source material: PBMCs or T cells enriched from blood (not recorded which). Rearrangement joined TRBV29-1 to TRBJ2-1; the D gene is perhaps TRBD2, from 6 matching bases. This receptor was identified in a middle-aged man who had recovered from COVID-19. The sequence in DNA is TGCAGCGTTTGGGGAGGAGTTGGGCACGGGAATGAGCAGTTCTTC. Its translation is CSVWGGVGHGNEQFF.